The 18 T cell receptor beta chains reported below all come from one sample, sequenced in a study of blood T cell repertoires in COVID-19. Using immunoSEQ multiplex PCR, the repertoire was profiled, and TCRdb retains in-frame clones only, with some absent. This sample has about 40,000 clones, with about four fifths found just once. Sequenced sample: peripheral blood. The receptors come from a woman in her sixties or seventies with acute or convalescent COVID-19.

The CDR3 sequence is CASSRGGWDYGYTF. The CDR3 DNA sequence: TGTGCCAGCAGCCGCGGGGGTTGGGACTATGGCTACACCTTC. The chain employs TRBV6-5 and TRBJ1-2; TRBD1 might be the D (5 bases). V was trimmed by 6 bases and J by 3 bases, leaving 14 bases between them. CDR1 MNHEY and CDR2 SVGAGI come from the germline V gene. This CDR3 contains 14 residues.

The chain has TRBV7-6 and TRBJ2-3; D call uncertain. There are 12 residues in the CDR3. Trimming took off 2 bases at V and 6 bases at J, with 6 bases between the two ends. Germline assignment: CDR1 SGHVS and CDR2 FNYEAQ. As DNA, the CDR3 is TGTGCCAGCAGCTTATTAGTCGATACGCAGTATTTT. It specifies CASSLLVDTQYF.

This clone was seen only once. The chain has TRBV5-1 and TRBJ1-3, with 8 bases aligning to TRBD1. Germline CDR1 and CDR2: SGHRS and YFSETQ. This CDR3 is 15 amino acids long. The V segment lost 4 bases and the J segment 4 bases; nucleotides outside the gene matches: 7. The DNA for the CDR3 is TGCGCCAGCAGCCCACGACAGGGGCCGGGAAACACCATATATTTT. Amino acids: CASSPRQGPGNTIYF.

The chain links TRBV5-8 to TRBJ1-2; D unclear. CDR1 is SGHTS, CDR2 YDEGEE, per germline. CDR3 size: 15 residues. Between the trimmed V and J ends, which lost 6 bases and 4 bases, there was a span of 19 bases. The CDR3 bases are TGTGCCAGCATTAATGTACGGCGGGTCTCCTATGGCTACACCTTC. Amino acids: CASINVRRVSYGYTF.

The gene calls are TRBV6-5 and TRBJ1-1; 7 bases map to TRBD1. V lost 2 bases, J lost 5 bases, and 5 bases stayed unmatched. The length of the CDR3 is 14 residues. CDR1 and CDR2 from the germline V gene are MNHEY and SVGAGI. The CDR3 sequence: CASSYDRVRTEAFF. The CDR3 region has the DNA TGTGCCAGCAGTTACGACAGGGTTCGGACTGAAGCTTTCTTT.

The CDR3 nucleotides are TGTGCCAGCAGCTTCCTTCCACCCGTAGCGGGAGCAAGGTTGTACAATGAGCAGTTCTTC. Protein product: CASSFLPPVAGARLYNEQFF. The genes are TRBV7-3 and TRBJ2-1; 9 bases are a match to TRBD2. The CDR3 loop spans 20 amino acids. V lost 3 bases, J lost 4 bases, and 19 bases stayed unmatched. Germline CDR1 SGHTA, CDR2 FQGTGA.

The V and J genes are TRBV9 and TRBJ2-3, with D possibly TRBD2 on 6 matching bases. This CDR3 spans 14 amino acids. The germline V gene encodes CDR1 SGDLS and CDR2 YYNGEE. V was pared by 0 bases and J by 5 bases, with 10 bases between. The CDR3 loop reads CASSVAGVIDTQYF. Here the CDR3 DNA reads TGTGCCAGCAGCGTAGCGGGAGTGATAGATACGCAGTATTTT. Variable domain in full (rest from reference TRBV9 and TRBJ2-3): DSGVTQTPKHLITATGQRVTLRCSPRSGDLSVYWYQQSLDQGLQFLIQYYNGEERAKGNILERFSAQQFPDLHSELNLSSLELGDSALYFCASSVAGVIDTQYFGPGTRLTVL.

The V call is TRBV11-2, the J call TRBJ2-5; TRBD2 might be the D (6 bases). This CDR3 contains 15 residues. From germline, CDR1 is SGHAT and CDR2 FQNNGV. The V end lost 5 bases, the J end lost 5 bases, and 18 bases lay between the germline ends. The CDR3 spells CASSPAGGFGETQYF. In DNA form, the CDR3 reads TGTGCCAGCAGCCCCGCCGGGGGTTTCGGGGAGACCCAGTACTTC. Combining the CDR3 with reference TRBV11-2 and TRBJ2-5 gives the whole variable domain EAGVAQSPRYKIIEKRQSVAFWCNPISGHATLYWYQQILGQGPKLLIQFQNNGVVDDSQLPKDRFSAERLKGVDSTLKIQPAKLEDSAVYLCASSPAGGFGETQYFGPGTRLLVL.

The chain links TRBV21-1 to TRBJ1-6; TRBD1, as called in the table, went unchecked against the DNA. TRBV21-1 constitutes a pseudogene. This CDR3 is built from 19 residues. CDR3 region: CASSARLGTGSSYNSPLHF. CDR3 bases: TGTGCCAGCAGCGCCCGCCTAGGGACAGGGAGCTCCTATAATTCACCCCTCCACTTT.

To note about this clone: Other DNA sequences in the same sample also yield this CDR3. The chain has TRBV18 and TRBJ1-1, with D uncertain. Germline V gene sequence: CDR1 KGHSH, CDR2 LQKENI. V was clipped by 2 bases and J by 1 base, with 8 bases between them. This CDR3 comprises 14 residues. CDR3 DNA: TGTGCCAGCTCACCATCAGCGAAGAACACTGAAGCTTTCTTT. It is translated as CASSPSAKNTEAFF.

The chain combines TRBV2 with TRBJ2-3; TRBD2 matches 13 bases. The CDR3 consists of 15 residues. V was pared by 6 bases and J by 6 bases, with 6 bases of the junction left unmatched. The V gene's germline CDR1 is SNHLY and CDR2 FYNNEI. The DNA of the CDR3 is TGTGCCAGCAGCGTTGGACTAGCGGGGGCTGATACGCAGTATTTT. Residues: CASSVGLAGADTQYF. The full variable domain, in which reference TRBV2 and TRBJ2-3 provide the parts outside the CDR3, is EPEVTQTPSHQVTQMGQEVILRCVPISNHLYFYWYRQILGQKVEFLVSFYNNEISEKSEIFDDQFSVERPDGSNFTLKIRSTKLEDSAMYFCASSVGLAGADTQYFGPGTRLTVL.

The CDR3 sequence is CSASLSGRPYEQYF. The CDR3 nucleotides read TGCAGTGCTAGTCTAAGCGGGCGCCCCTACGAGCAGTACTTC. J is TRBJ2-7 and V is TRBV20-1; a weak D match, TRBD2 (6 bases). CDR1 DFQATT and CDR2 SNEGSKA come from the germline V gene (reference sequence). V shed 3 bases and J shed 2 bases, with 14 bases lying between them. The CDR3 loop spans 14 amino acids.

The chain couples TRBV5-1 to TRBJ1-1; D unresolved. Between the trimmed V and J ends, which lost 4 bases and 1 base, there was a span of 11 bases. Germline loops: CDR1 SGHRS, CDR2 YFSETQ. The CDR3 loop spans 14 amino acids. CDR3 sequence reads: CASSVATANTEAFF. As DNA, the CDR3 is TGCGCCAGCAGCGTGGCTACAGCGAACACTGAAGCTTTCTTT.

The J gene is TRBJ2-7, the V gene TRBV28, with TRBD1 as a possible D gene (6 bases). CDR1 and CDR2 from the germline V gene are MDHEN and SYDVKM. The CDR3 is 13 amino acids. V shed 6 bases and J shed 7 bases, with 16 bases lying between them. The CDR3 DNA follows: TGTGCCAGCAGAGAAAACAGGGCAGGGGAGCAGTACTTC. Protein sequence: CASRENRAGEQYF. The whole variable domain, remainder taken from reference TRBV28 and TRBJ2-7, is DVKVTQSSRYLVKRTGEKVFLECVQDMDHENMFWYRQDPGLGLRLIYFSYDVKMKEKGDIPEGYSVSREKKERFSLILESASTNQTSMYLCASRENRAGEQYFGPGTRLTVT.

The J gene is TRBJ2-1, the V gene TRBV25-1, with D tentatively TRBD1 (5 bases). The CDR3 is 15 amino acids. Germline V gives CDR1 MGHDK, CDR2 SYGVNS. Trimming removed 6 bases at V and 0 bases at J, with 12 bases between. Written as DNA, the CDR3 is TGTGCCAGCAGATCAGACAGATCCTCCTACAATGAGCAGTTCTTC. Its translation: CASRSDRSSYNEQFF.

This clone has a single count. The chain employs TRBV7-9 and TRBJ2-1; 7 bases align to TRBD2. Germline V gives CDR1 SEHNR, CDR2 FQNEAQ (reference sequence). With 5 bases clipped from V and 2 bases from J, the junction kept 9 bases outside the gene matches. The CDR3 loop spans 16 amino acids. CDR3 bases: TGTGCCAGCAGCCCCTACGGCGGGAGAGCCTACAATGAGCAGTTCTTC. Amino acids: CASSPYGGRAYNEQFF. The full variable domain, its missing parts supplied by reference TRBV7-9 and TRBJ2-1, is DTGVSQNPRHKITKRGQNVTFRCDPISEHNRLYWYRQTLGQGPEFLTYFQNEAQLEKSRLLSDRFSAERPKGSFSTLEIQRTEQGDSAMYLCASSPYGGRAYNEQFFGPGTRLTVL.

This CDR3 reads CASTPASGRYEQYF. In nucleotides, the CDR3 is TGTGCCAGCACCCCGGCTAGCGGGAGGTACGAGCAGTACTTC. V gene TRBV6-5 combines with J gene TRBJ2-7, with TRBD2 identical over 11 bases. Germline loops: CDR1 MNHEY, CDR2 SVGAGI. This CDR3 is 14 amino acids long. The V gene end was trimmed by 7 bases and the J gene end by 4 bases; junction bases not matched to a gene: 6.

CDR3 sequence (DNA): TGTGCCAGCAGGGGGGGAGGGCCTGCACGAAGTGAGCAGTTCTTC. This translates into CASRGGGPARSEQFF. The V call is TRBV7-2, the J call TRBJ2-1; 7 nucleotides align to TRBD2. CDR1 is SGHTA, CDR2 FQGNSA, per germline. J gave up 9 bases and V 6 bases, and 14 bases lay outside the gene matches. CDR3 length: 15 amino acids.